These T cell receptor beta chains were read from a single sample in a study of beta chain features in type 1 diabetes. The assay was immunoSEQ multiplex PCR, and TCRdb's table has in-frame clones only and misses some. The table shows about 200,000 clones, with 9.5% to 13% occurring only once. The sequenced material came from central memory CD4+ T cells from blood. The receptors were gathered from a man aged 18 to 30 in good health. CDR3s include the opening cysteine and the closing phenylalanine or tryptophan. The order of the fields is V gene, D gene, J gene, clone size, CDR3 protein, CDR3 DNA. The D gene is left open where the match is weak. Clone size is stated in some rows and not others, as once, few, many or a class when expanded.

TRBV5-1	-	TRBJ2-7	few	CASSLEGDEQYF	TGCGCCAGCAGCTTGGAAGGGGACGAGCAGTACTTC
TRBV15	-	TRBJ2-7	-	CATSRDGRYEQYF	TGTGCCACCAGCAGAGATGGACGATACGAGCAGTACTTC
TRBV11-2	-	TRBJ2-1	-	CASSPYQEQFF	TGTGCCAGCAGCCCCTATCAGGAGCAGTTCTTC
TRBV10-3	-	TRBJ2-1	few	CASSRGENPYNEQFF	TGTGCCTCCAGCCGGGGCGAGAACCCCTACAATGAGCAGTTCTTC
TRBV2	TRBD2	TRBJ2-7	-	CASQRRDYSYEQYF	TGTGCCAGCCAACGACGGGACTACTCCTACGAGCAGTACTTC
TRBV2	-	TRBJ2-3	-	CASKGSGDTQYF	TGTGCCAGCAAGGGTTCGGGAGATACGCAGTATTTT
TRBV30	-	TRBJ1-5	-	CAWSVRSGTGQPQHF	TGTGCCTGGAGTGTACGGTCGGGAACGGGTCAGCCCCAGCATTTT
TRBV7-2	-	TRBJ2-7	-	CASSRTGTGSYEQYF	TGTGCCAGCAGCCGTACCGGGACCGGGTCCTACGAGCAGTACTTC
TRBV23-1	-	TRBJ2-7	many	CASSQTEQYF	TGCGCCAGCAGTCAGACCGAGCAGTACTTC
TRBV30	TRBD1	TRBJ1-5	-	CAWTDRGKYQPQHF	TGTGCCTGGACGGACAGGGGCAAATATCAGCCCCAGCATTTT
TRBV29-1	-	TRBJ2-1	-	CSVDLLGAGDLSYNEQFF	TGCAGCGTTGATCTCCTCGGGGCAGGCGATCTCTCCTACAATGAGCAGTTCTTC
TRBV7-9	-	TRBJ2-3	-	CASSLSQYTDTQYF	TGTGCCAGCAGCTTAAGTCAGTACACAGATACGCAGTATTTT
TRBV4-1	TRBD1	TRBJ2-7	-	CASSPQGYGYEQYF	TGCGCCAGCAGCCCACAGGGGTACGGCTACGAGCAGTACTTC
TRBV2	TRBD1	TRBJ1-5	few	CASSDTGGSQPQHF	TGTGCCAGCAGTGACACAGGGGGGTCTCAGCCCCAGCATTTT
TRBV5-4	-	TRBJ1-6	few	CASSQRTDNSPLHF	TGTGCCAGCAGCCAAAGGACGGATAATTCACCCCTCCACTTT
TRBV9	-	TRBJ2-2	few	CASSALVGELFF	TGTGCCAGCAGCGCCCTTGTCGGGGAGCTGTTTTTT
TRBV7-2	TRBD2	TRBJ2-1	-	CASSLDGGSYNEQFF	TGTGCCAGCAGCTTAGACGGCGGGAGCTACAATGAGCAGTTCTTC
TRBV5-1	-	TRBJ1-4	few	CASSLQGLGEKLFF	TGCGCCAGCAGCTTGCAAGGGTTAGGCGAAAAACTGTTTTTT
TRBV11-2	-	TRBJ2-5	-	CASTGSILEAETQYF	TGTGCCAGCACGGGGTCAATCCTTGAGGCGGAGACCCAGTACTTC
TRBV7-6	-	TRBJ2-3	many	CASSPKGGSSTDTQYF	TGTGCCAGCAGCCCGAAGGGCGGCTCTAGCACAGATACGCAGTATTTT
TRBV7-2	-	TRBJ2-5	-	CASSLLVSFGETQYF	TGTGCCAGCAGCTTACTAGTATCATTTGGGGAGACCCAGTACTTC
TRBV18	TRBD1	TRBJ2-3	few	CASSPPQGASGTDTQYF	TGTGCCAGCTCACCACCACAGGGGGCTTCGGGCACAGATACGCAGTATTTT
TRBV10-3	TRBD1	TRBJ2-3	few	CAISESRQGGGTDTQYF	TGTGCCATCAGTGAGTCCCGACAGGGTGGAGGCACAGATACGCAGTATTTT
TRBV10-3	TRBD2	TRBJ2-1	-	CAIRGLAGLNEQFF	TGTGCCATCAGGGGACTAGCGGGATTAAATGAGCAGTTCTTC
TRBV7-6	TRBD2	TRBJ2-7	-	CASSPIAGLAIEQYF	TGTGCCAGCAGCCCAATCGCGGGACTAGCGATCGAGCAGTACTTC
TRBV28	-	TRBJ2-7	-	CASSFTPGKGSYEQYF	TGTGCCAGCAGTTTTACTCCAGGGAAGGGCTCCTACGAGCAGTACTTC
TRBV5-1	-	TRBJ2-7	-	CASSAGTFSSYEQYF	TGCGCCAGCAGCGCCGGGACGTTTAGCTCCTACGAGCAGTACTTC
TRBV4-2	TRBD2	TRBJ2-3	few	CASSRLGGPAGEDTQYF	TGTGCCAGCAGCCGCCTGGGCGGCCCAGCGGGGGAGGATACGCAGTATTTT
TRBV7-9	TRBD2	TRBJ2-7	-	CASSYLAGGTYEQYF	TGTGCCAGCAGCTACCTAGCGGGAGGTACCTACGAGCAGTACTTC
TRBV5-1	-	TRBJ1-1	-	CASSLVASTEAFF	TGCGCCAGCAGCTTGGTTGCCTCGACTGAAGCTTTCTTT
TRBV11-1	TRBD2	TRBJ2-2	-	CASSLGLAEDTGELFF	TGTGCCAGCAGCTTAGGGCTAGCGGAGGACACCGGGGAGCTGTTTTTT
TRBV5-1	-	TRBJ2-3	once	CASSLEGEGRAPGLTDTQYF	TGCGCCAGCAGCTTGGAGGGAGAGGGTAGGGCTCCGGGCCTCACAGATACGCAGTATTTT
TRBV6-1	-	TRBJ2-4	-	CASSEVLRGKNIQYF	TGTGCCAGCAGTGAAGTCCTACGAGGCAAAAACATTCAGTACTTC
TRBV7-6	TRBD1	TRBJ2-5	many	CASSFNRGKETQYF	TGTGCCAGCAGCTTTAACAGGGGAAAAGAGACCCAGTACTTC
TRBV10-2	-	TRBJ2-5	few	CASSDGVYRETQYF	TGCGCCAGCAGTGACGGGGTCTATAGGGAGACCCAGTACTTC
TRBV19	TRBD1	TRBJ2-1	few	CASSIDSDRGNEQFF	TGTGCCAGTAGTATAGATTCGGACAGGGGCAATGAGCAGTTCTTC
TRBV5-1	TRBD1	TRBJ2-7	few	CASSLSQGTFHEQYF	TGCGCCAGCAGCTTGTCACAGGGGACCTTCCACGAGCAGTACTTC
TRBV10-3	TRBD2	TRBJ2-7	few	CAISERASGSYEQYF	TGTGCCATCAGTGAAAGGGCTAGCGGGTCCTACGAGCAGTACTTC
TRBV5-1	TRBD2	TRBJ2-1	few	CASSPGTKDEQFF	TGCGCCAGCAGCCCCGGGACTAAGGATGAGCAGTTCTTC
TRBV7-2	-	TRBJ2-3	many	CASSLTRSTDTQYF	TGTGCCAGCAGCTTAACCCGCAGCACAGATACGCAGTATTTT
TRBV4-3	-	TRBJ2-7	many	CASSQDPLGAEQYF	TGCGCCAGCAGCCAAGATCCACTAGGAGCCGAGCAGTACTTC
TRBV6-5	TRBD1	TRBJ1-2	few	CASSPGDRRNYGYTF	TGTGCCAGCAGTCCCGGGGACAGGAGGAACTATGGCTACACCTTC
TRBV30	TRBD1	TRBJ1-4	-	CAWSSRGRREKLFF	TGTGCCTGGAGTAGTAGGGGGCGGAGGGAAAAACTGTTTTTT
TRBV5-1	TRBD1	TRBJ2-7	many	CASRNPGQGLYEQYF	TGCGCCAGCAGGAACCCGGGACAGGGGTTGTACGAGCAGTACTTC
TRBV4-1	-	TRBJ1-2	few	CASSPAGLAPAGYTF	TGCGCCAGCAGCCCCGCCGGCCTCGCGCCGGCTGGCTACACCTTC
TRBV7-2	-	TRBJ2-2	-	CASSLRSQLLTGELFF	TGTGCCAGCAGCTTACGGAGCCAGCTTCTGACCGGGGAGCTGTTTTTT
TRBV28	-	TRBJ2-4	-	CASGGIAKNIQYF	TGTGCCAGCGGTGGAATAGCCAAAAACATTCAGTACTTC
TRBV19	-	TRBJ2-1	-	CASKLIADYNEQFF	TGTGCCAGTAAGTTAATAGCGGATTACAATGAGCAGTTCTTC
TRBV29-1	-	TRBJ2-7	few	CSVREAEQYF	TGCAGCGTTCGAGAGGCCGAGCAGTACTTC
TRBV4-3	TRBD1	TRBJ1-4	few	CASSRDSNEKLFF	TGCGCCAGCAGCCGGGACAGTAATGAAAAACTGTTTTTT
TRBV4-1	-	TRBJ2-6	-	CASSQDGALGANVLTF	TGCGCCAGCAGCCAAGATGGGGCACTAGGGGCCAACGTCCTGACTTTC
TRBV4-1	TRBD1	TRBJ1-2	-	CASSPDRTGGRDGYTF	TGCGCCAGCAGCCCCGACCGGACAGGGGGCCGGGATGGCTACACCTTC